What follows are 30 T cell receptor beta chains derived from one specimen sequenced in a study of naive and memory T cell subsets. Study-level results: Especially in CD8 cells, naive repertoires contained a few larger clonotypes, possibly CD45RA-re-expressing memory cells.

The beta constant-region primer was an equimolar mix of two oligonucleotides covering TRBC1 and TRBC2. Ligated cDNA was amplified by four rounds of PCR with nested alpha and beta constant-region primers and SP2. TCRdb reprocessed the UMI-ligation and nested PCR reads with MiXCR, giving one entry per CDR3 protein. The profile covers about 150,000 distinct CDR3 sequences, with 22% appearing a single time and about 0.11% taken by the ten largest. These receptors have no identified antigens. The sequencing input was naive CD4+ T cells from blood. Every receptor here comes from a human donor in good health.

This clonotype was found a few times. This chain connects TRBV12-3 or TRBV12-4 to TRBJ2-3, with 7 bases fitting TRBD1. Trimming took 6 bases from V and 2 from J; bases not matched to a gene: 5. The CDR3 has 14 amino acids. CDR3 sequence (DNA): TGTGCCAGCAGACCGGGACAGATCACAGATACGCAGTATTTT. Its translation is CASRPGQITDTQYF.

This clonotype came up a few times. This rearrangement joins TRBV19 to TRBJ2-2; either TRBD1 or TRBD2 may supply D (5 bases each). V lost 8 bases and J lost 3, with 13 bases in between. Germline V gene lookup returns CDR1 LNHDA and CDR2 SQIVND (reference sequence). The CDR3 is made up of 14 amino acids. Written as DNA, the CDR3 is TGTGCCAGTGCCGAGGGGAGTTACACCGGGGAGCTGTTTTTT. Amino acids: CASAEGSYTGELFF.

A few counts support this clonotype. V usage is TRBV29-1 and J usage is TRBJ2-5, with D maybe TRBD2 (6 bases). The V end was cut by 7 bases, the J end by 5 bases, with 26 bases between. This CDR3 is 16 amino acids long. Germline V CDR1 and CDR2: SQVTM, ANQGSEA. As DNA, the CDR3 is TGCAGCGCCTTTACCGCGGGACCCCGAGCTTCGGAGACCCAGTACTTC. This codes for CSAFTAGPRASETQYF. Filled out from reference TRBV29-1 and TRBJ2-5, the complete variable domain reads SAVISQKPSRDICQRGTSLTIQCQVDSQVTMMFWYRQQPGQSLTLIATANQGSEATYESGFVIDKFPISRPNLTFSTLTVSNMSPEDSSIYLCSAFTAGPRASETQYFGPGTRLLVL.

V is TRBV6-6 and J is TRBJ2-7; D is undetermined. Germline lookup yields CDR1 MNHNY and CDR2 SVGAGI (reference sequence). With 6 bases removed from V and 4 bases from J, the gap between germline ends came to 7 bases. The CDR3 contains 11 residues. The DNA of the CDR3 is TGTGCCAGCAGCCCGAAGTACGAGCAGTACTTC. Translating it yields CASSPKYEQYF.

To note about this clonotype: One end of the junction fails to match germline, which may point to a read error. The chain couples TRBV6-4 to TRBJ2-1, with TRBD1 identical over 9 bases. The CDR3 has 14 amino acids. Germline V gene data show CDR1 as MRHNA and CDR2 as SNTAGT. CDR3 DNA: TGTGCCGGCAGTGCACAGGGGGCACGGGGTGAGCAGTTCTTC. Its protein product is CAGSAQGARGEQFF.

A few counts support this clonotype. The chain carries TRBV2 and TRBJ2-1; 10 nucleotides align to TRBD2. V gave up 6 bases and J gave up 9 bases; unmatched junction bases: 11. There are 15 residues in the CDR3. Germline loops: CDR1 SNHLY, CDR2 FYNNEI. CDR3 DNA: TGTGCCAGCAGGCCTGGGCTAGCGGGAGAGAGTGAGCAGTTCTTC. It encodes CASRPGLAGESEQFF.

This clonotype was observed at least ten times. The rearrangement uses TRBV27 and TRBJ2-7; 8 bases are shared with TRBD1. CDR3 length equals 14 residues. Trimming took 5 bases from V and 2 from J; bases not matched to a gene: 5. CDR1 MNHEY and CDR2 SMNVEV come from the germline V gene (reference sequence). CDR3 protein: CASSLGQGTYEQYF. The CDR3 DNA follows: TGTGCCAGCAGTCTAGGACAGGGTACCTACGAGCAGTACTTC.

This clonotype came up a few times. The CDR3: CASSGRNMNTEAFF. CDR3 in DNA: TGCGCCAGCAGTGGTAGAAATATGAACACTGAAGCTTTCTTT. The chain joins TRBV10-2 to TRBJ1-1; the D is unclear. Between the trimmed V and J ends, which lost 4 bases and 0 bases, there was a span of 9 bases. The CDR3 is 14 residues long. The germline gives CDR1 WSHSY, CDR2 SAAADI.

The sample holds a few counts of this clonotype. The rearrangement uses TRBV24-1 and TRBJ2-7; 9 bases align to TRBD1. With 9 bases clipped from V and 5 bases from J, the junction kept 10 bases outside the gene matches. CDR3 size: 14 residues. Germline V gene data show CDR1 as KGHDR and CDR2 as SFDVKD. CDR3 residues: CATSSGQGYHEQYF. The CDR3 coding sequence is TGTGCCACCTCCAGCGGACAGGGGTATCACGAGCAGTACTTC.

This clonotype was detected only a few times. V is TRBV18 and J is TRBJ2-7; D remains unclear. The CDR3 contains 14 residues. CDR1 is KGHSH and CDR2 is LQKENI in the germline V gene. V lost 0 bases, J lost 5 bases, and 11 bases lay in between. CDR3 coding DNA: TGTGCCAGCTCACCACCCAGCCAGAAGGACGAGCAGTACTTC. The encoded protein is CASSPPSQKDEQYF.

The genes are TRBV5-4 and TRBJ2-1; D is ambiguous. Germline CDR1 and CDR2: SGHNT and YYREEE (reference sequence). Trimming removed 0 bases from V and 0 bases from J, with 13 bases in between. CDR3 length equals 17 residues. DNA of the CDR3: TGTGCCAGCAGCTTGGTTTCAGAATTCCCCTCCTACAATGAGCAGTTCTTC. Translation gives CASSLVSEFPSYNEQFF.

This clonotype was observed once. This chain links TRBV27 with TRBJ2-7; D gene unclear. V was trimmed by 0 bases and J by 5 bases, leaving 8 bases between them. The CDR3 consists of 13 residues. Per the germline V gene, CDR1 is MNHEY and CDR2 is SMNVEV (reference sequence). CDR3 residues: CASSLSQKDEQYF. The DNA of the CDR3 is TGTGCCAGCAGTTTATCACAGAAGGACGAGCAGTACTTC.

This chain connects TRBV14 to TRBJ2-5; TRBD1 might be the D (6 bases). Trimming took 6 bases from V and 5 from J, leaving 19 bases between them. CDR1 is SGHDN, CDR2 FVKESK, per germline. This CDR3 is 15 amino acids long. The CDR3 nucleotides read TGTGCCAGCAGTCGGGACATGCACCTCGGGGAGACCCAGTACTTC. Protein: CASSRDMHLGETQYF.

The gene calls are TRBV5-1 and TRBJ1-1; the match to TRBD1 covers 8 bases. Germline CDR1 SGHRS, CDR2 YFSETQ. V was clipped by 0 bases and J by 6 bases; unmatched bases: 13. The CDR3 consists of 17 residues. The CDR3 coding sequence is TGCGCCAGCAGCTTGGTTGCTGGGTTTTCAGGGGGCGCTGAAGCTTTCTTT. Encoded protein: CASSLVAGFSGGAEAFF. Supplemented by reference TRBV5-1 and TRBJ1-1, the full variable domain reads KAGVTQTPRYLIKTRGQQVTLSCSPISGHRSVSWYQQTPGQGLQFLFEYFSETQRNKGNFPGRFSGRQFSNSRSEMNVSTLELGDSALYLCASSLVAGFSGGAEAFFGQGTRLTVV.

The chain recombines TRBV10-3 with TRBJ2-1, with TRBD2 matching 8 bases. Trimming removed 3 bases from V and 8 bases from J; junction bases left unmatched: 6. Per the germline V gene, CDR1 is ENHRY and CDR2 is SYGVKD. This CDR3 has 14 amino acids. The CDR3 reads CAISEGGRSDEQFF. The CDR3 DNA reads as TGTGCCATCAGTGAAGGCGGGAGGTCGGATGAGCAGTTCTTC.

This clonotype was seen repeatedly, ten times or more. The rearrangement uses TRBV7-2 and TRBJ2-5, with TRBD2 matching over 7 bases. This CDR3 is built from 14 residues. V lost 1 base, J lost 5 bases, and 4 bases stayed unmatched. Germline V gives CDR1 SGHTA, CDR2 FQGNSA. CDR3 DNA: TGTGCCAGCAGCTTAGGACTAGCCGGGGAGACCCAGTACTTC. Residues: CASSLGLAGETQYF.

The chain employs TRBV29-1 and TRBJ2-1; tentatively, D is TRBD1 (7 bases). V was trimmed by 7 bases and J by 6 bases, leaving 19 bases between them. The CDR3 runs to 14 residues. In germline, CDR1 is SQVTM, CDR2 ANQGSEA. DNA of the CDR3: TGCAGCGCCGTGGAGGGGGCGCATGTCAATGAGCAGTTCTTC. Protein product: CSAVEGAHVNEQFF.

The table lists this clonotype with many counts. J is TRBJ2-3 and V is TRBV3-1; D is ambiguous. The CDR3 is 13 residues long. Trimming removed 3 bases at V and 6 bases at J, with 10 bases between. CDR1 is LGHDT, CDR2 YNNKEL, per germline (reference sequence). The CDR3 loop is CASSQNLGDTQYF. The CDR3 DNA is TGTGCCAGCAGCCAGAACCTCGGCGATACGCAGTATTTT.

This clonotype was seen at least ten times. The gene calls are TRBV20-1 and TRBJ2-3; no definite D call. The CDR3 is 9 residues long. V lost 6 bases to trimming and J lost 5 bases, with 3 bases between them. Germline CDR1 DFQATT, CDR2 SNEGSKA (reference sequence). The CDR3 DNA reads as TGCAGTGCCGGAGATACGCAGTATTTT. Amino acid sequence: CSAGDTQYF.

This clonotype was observed a handful of times. The chain recombines TRBV7-3 with TRBJ2-1; 7 nucleotides match TRBD1. Looked up from germline, CDR1 is SGHTA and CDR2 is FQGTGA. The CDR3 is made up of 14 amino acids. The J segment lost 5 bases and the V segment lost 8 bases, leaving 9 bases of the junction unmatched. CDR3 DNA: TGTGCCAGCGAAAACCGGGACAGAGACAATGAGCAGTTCTTC. It translates to CASENRDRDNEQFF.

This clonotype was found a few times. The gene calls are TRBV6-2 or TRBV6-3 and TRBJ1-1, with D hard to call. The germline gives CDR1 MNHEY, CDR2 SVGEGT. The V end lost 5 bases, the J end lost 3 bases, and 10 bases lay between the germline ends. This CDR3 is 13 amino acids long. In nucleotides, the CDR3 is TGTGCCAGCAGTCTACCCGGCTACACTGAAGCTTTCTTT. Protein sequence: CASSLPGYTEAFF.

This clonotype was observed a few times. The chain is built from TRBV20-1 and TRBJ2-7; the match to TRBD2 covers 12 bases. This CDR3 comprises 13 residues. Germline V lookup: CDR1 DFQATT, CDR2 SNEGSKA (reference sequence). With V trimmed by 7 bases and J by 6 bases, 7 bases remained unmatched. The CDR3 bases are TGCAGTGTTCCTGGGACTAGCGGGTTCGAGCAGTACTTC. As protein: CSVPGTSGFEQYF.

This clonotype was seen ten or more times. The chain carries TRBV10-3 and TRBJ2-6; 7 bases map to TRBD1. From germline, CDR1 is ENHRY and CDR2 SYGVKD. Trimming took 5 bases from V and 0 from J; bases not matched to a gene: 7. The CDR3 is made up of 17 amino acids. CDR3 coding DNA: TGTGCCATCAGTCCGGGACAGCAAAGCTCTGGGGCCAACGTCCTGACTTTC. It codes for CAISPGQQSSGANVLTF.

This clonotype appeared a few times. This sequence joins TRBV20-1 and TRBJ2-5; the D gene is possibly TRBD2 (6 bases). The length of the CDR3 is 14 residues. Germline CDR1 reads DFQATT; CDR2 reads SNEGSKA (reference sequence). The V end lost 3 bases, the J end lost 7 bases, and 18 bases lay between the germline ends. The CDR3 spells CSARPGDLRGTQYF. CDR3 coding DNA: TGCAGTGCTAGGCCCGGGGACTTACGCGGGACCCAGTACTTC.

This clonotype has just a few counts. DNA of the CDR3: TGTGCCAGCACCCGCGACAGGGGCAACGAGCAGTACTTC. This gives the protein CASTRDRGNEQYF. This rearrangement joins TRBV6-2 or TRBV6-3 to TRBJ2-7; TRBD1 aligns across 8 bases. This CDR3 is 13 amino acids long. CDR1 is MNHEY, CDR2 SVGEGT, per germline. The V segment lost 7 bases and the J segment 5 bases; nucleotides outside the gene matches: 7.

This chain uses TRBV20-1 with TRBJ1-2; 7 bases are shared with TRBD1. CDR3 length: 14 residues. Germline lookup yields CDR1 DFQATT and CDR2 SNEGSKA (reference sequence). Trimming at V came to 0 bases and at J to 7 bases, leaving 8 bases not matched to a gene. CDR3 coding DNA: TGCAGTGCTAGAGAAGCCAAGGGGGCGGGTGGCTACACCTTC. Translated, it gives CSAREAKGAGGYTF.

This clonotype was picked up a small number of times. The gene calls are TRBV29-1 and TRBJ1-1, with a possible D match to TRBD1 (6 bases). CDR3 length: 12 amino acids. Trimming pared 3 bases from V and 5 bases from J, leaving 10 bases between. Germline V gene data show CDR1 as SQVTM and CDR2 as ANQGSEA. This chain's CDR3 is CSVDRGGTEAFF. For the CDR3, the DNA is TGCAGCGTTGACAGGGGCGGTACTGAAGCTTTCTTT. Looking up the rest from reference TRBV29-1 and TRBJ1-1 gives the full variable domain: SAVISQKPSRDICQRGTSLTIQCQVDSQVTMMFWYRQQPGQSLTLIATANQGSEATYESGFVIDKFPISRPNLTFSTLTVSNMSPEDSSIYLCSVDRGGTEAFFGQGTRLTVV.

This clonotype was detected ten times or more. The chain employs TRBV12-3 or TRBV12-4 and TRBJ2-7, with 7 bases matching TRBD2. V shed 8 bases and J 7 bases; nucleotides not matched to a gene: 14. This CDR3 region has 14 residues. CDR3 in amino acids: CASAEVGVREEQYF. DNA of the CDR3: TGTGCCAGCGCAGAAGTGGGAGTGCGGGAGGAGCAGTACTTC.

This clonotype was detected only a few times. The rearrangement links TRBV7-6 to TRBJ1-5; D remains unclear. Per the germline V gene, CDR1 is SGHVS and CDR2 is FNYEAQ. This CDR3 region has 14 residues. Trimming took off 2 bases at V and 7 bases at J, with 12 bases between the two ends. Written as DNA, the CDR3 is TGTGCCAGCAGCTTAACGGAAGGGATACAGCCCCAGCATTTT. This encodes CASSLTEGIQPQHF.

This clonotype showed up just a few times. V gene TRBV7-6 combines with J gene TRBJ2-1, with a tentative D call TRBD2 (5 bases). The CDR3 is 14 amino acids. The V end lost 3 bases, the J end lost 7 bases, and 13 bases lay between the germline ends. The V gene's germline CDR1 is SGHVS and CDR2 FNYEAQ. The CDR3 DNA reads as TGTGCCAGCAGCTTCCTAGGATCGGGAAATGAGCAGTTCTTC. Amino acids: CASSFLGSGNEQFF.